The T cell receptor beta chain described here comes from a study of blood T cell repertoires in COVID-19. The wider study: Whether acute or convalescent, the COVID-19 samples came from the United States, Italy and Spain.

Authors' methods: Cell counts per sample came from amplifying reference gene primers. Data came from immunoSEQ multiplex PCR; TCRdb stores just in-frame clones and leaves some out. V and J calls and clone size come straight from that table; D and trimming were deduced from the DNA. The repertoire holds fewer than 85,000 clones, with about four fifths as singletons. V was shortened by 3 bases and J by 8 bases, with 17 bases between the two germline ends. CDR1 and CDR2 (germline): SGDLS, YYNGEE. The CDR3 is made up of 15 amino acids. What was sequenced was peripheral blood. The receptor comes from a woman over 75 with active or convalescent COVID-19. This chain links TRBV9 with TRBJ1-4, with D maybe TRBD1 (5 bases). The CDR3 spells CASSATEGGWEKLFF. Written as DNA, the CDR3 is TGTGCCAGCAGCGCGACAGAGGGAGGTTGGGAAAAACTGTTTTTT.